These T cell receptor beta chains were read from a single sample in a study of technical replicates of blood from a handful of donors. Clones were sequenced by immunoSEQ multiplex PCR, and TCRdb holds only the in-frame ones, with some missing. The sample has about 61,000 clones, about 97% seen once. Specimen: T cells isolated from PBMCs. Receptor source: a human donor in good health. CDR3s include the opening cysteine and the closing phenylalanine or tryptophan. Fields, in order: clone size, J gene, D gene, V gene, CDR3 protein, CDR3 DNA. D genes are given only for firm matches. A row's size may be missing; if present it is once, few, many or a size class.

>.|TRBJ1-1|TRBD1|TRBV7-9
CASSINRKLGGSEAFF
TGTGCCAGCAGCATTAACAGGAAACTAGGGGGCTCTGAAGCTTTCTTT
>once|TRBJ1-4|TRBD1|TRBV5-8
CASSLFVGQGATELFF
TGTGCCAGCAGCTTGTTTGTGGGCCAGGGGGCAACGGAACTGTTTTTT
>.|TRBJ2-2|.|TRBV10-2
CASSEVVGELFF
TGCGCCAGCAGTGAGGTCGTTGGGGAGCTGTTTTTT
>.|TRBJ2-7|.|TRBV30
CAWSVQIGPPQGRGYEQYF
TGTGCCTGGAGTGTACAAATAGGGCCCCCACAGGGTAGAGGCTACGAGCAGTACTTC
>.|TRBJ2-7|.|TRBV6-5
CASSALGSYEQYF
TGTGCCAGCAGCGCCCTAGGGAGCTACGAGCAGTACTTC
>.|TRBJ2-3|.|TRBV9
CASSDGHGGATDTQYF
TGTGCCAGCAGCGACGGTCACGGAGGTGCCACAGATACGCAGTATTTT
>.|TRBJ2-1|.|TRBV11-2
CASSLDASAYNEQFF
TGTGCCAGCAGCTTAGACGCTAGCGCCTACAATGAGCAGTTCTTC
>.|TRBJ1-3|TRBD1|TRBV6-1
CASSEYRDRVFSGNTIYF
TGTGCCAGCAGTGAATACCGGGACAGGGTTTTCTCTGGAAACACCATATATTTT
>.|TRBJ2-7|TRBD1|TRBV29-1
CSVGLSDRGNEQYF
TGCAGCGTTGGTTTGAGCGACAGGGGCAACGAGCAGTACTTC
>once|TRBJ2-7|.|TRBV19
CASSTAGFSDEQYF
TGTGCCAGTAGTACCGCGGGATTCTCAGACGAGCAGTACTTC
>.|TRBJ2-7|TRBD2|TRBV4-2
CASSQRTLAGGKYEQYF
TGTGCCAGCAGCCAACGTACACTAGCGGGGGGAAAATACGAGCAGTACTTC
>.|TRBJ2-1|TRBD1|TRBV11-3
CASSPTGGSYNEQFF
TGTGCCAGCAGTCCCACAGGGGGCTCCTACAATGAGCAGTTCTTC
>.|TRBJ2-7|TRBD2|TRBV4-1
CASSHGLAPYF
TGCGCCAGCAGCCATGGACTAGCTCCGTACTTC